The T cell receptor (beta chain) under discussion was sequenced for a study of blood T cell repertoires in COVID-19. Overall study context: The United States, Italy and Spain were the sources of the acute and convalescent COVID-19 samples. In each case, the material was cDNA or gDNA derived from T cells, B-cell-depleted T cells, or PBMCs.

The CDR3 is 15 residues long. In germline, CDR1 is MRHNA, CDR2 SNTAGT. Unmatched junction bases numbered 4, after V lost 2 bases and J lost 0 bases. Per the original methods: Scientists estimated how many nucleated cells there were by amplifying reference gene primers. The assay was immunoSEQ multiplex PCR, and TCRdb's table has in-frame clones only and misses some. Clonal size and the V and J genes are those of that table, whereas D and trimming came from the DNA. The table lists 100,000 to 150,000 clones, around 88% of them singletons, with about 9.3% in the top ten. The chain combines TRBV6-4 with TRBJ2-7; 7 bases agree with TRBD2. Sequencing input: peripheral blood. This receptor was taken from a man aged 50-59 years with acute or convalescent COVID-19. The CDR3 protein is CASSDPLADSYEQYF. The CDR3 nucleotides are TGTGCCAGCAGTGACCCCCTAGCGGACTCCTACGAGCAGTACTTC.